This TCR beta chain stems from a study of spatial heterogeneity in lung cancer. Looking at the study overall: Among detected sequences, beta-chain ones consistently exceeded alpha-chain ones in number.

A single record per CDR3 protein comes from TCRdb applying MiXCR to the 5' RACE reads. The repertoire holds tens of thousands of distinct CDR3 sequences, with around 7.5% as singletons. Time point described: sample taken at primary tumor resection. Samples were donated by 72 untreated early-stage non-small cell lung cancer patients. Unsorted whole RNA of tumor, nontumor lung or frozen PBMC was sequenced. This clonotype came up many times. Its target is unknown. Notes on the study in general: Relative to follow-up, resection was when ubiquitous expanded tumor TCRs appeared more in blood.

The receptor was isolated from a male donor with early-stage non-small cell lung cancer. The sequencing used PBMCs, collected at surgery.

The CDR3 DNA reads as TGCGCCAGCAGCCAAGATTTCGGCAGGGTTGGAAACACCATATATTTT. It encodes CASSQDFGRVGNTIYF. V usage is TRBV4-3 and J usage is TRBJ1-3, with D possibly matching TRBD1 (5 bases). Germline loops: CDR1 LGHNA, CDR2 YSLEER. This CDR3 region has 16 residues. V was clipped by 0 bases and J by 3 bases, with 12 bases between them.